This T cell receptor beta chain came from a study of T-cell reconstitution after alpha-beta-depleted transplantation in children. Study outcomes and limitations: One year post-transplant, T-cell counts and diversity were largely derived from T cells produced anew.

The J segment lost 9 bases and the V segment lost 3 bases, leaving 7 bases of the junction unmatched. The germline V gene encodes CDR1 DFQATT and CDR2 SNEGSKA (reference sequence). CDR3 size: 14 residues. Preparation of the TCRbeta library involved a method that used unique molecular identifiers. Each CDR3 protein is one row after TCRdb ran MiXCR on the PCR reads. The repertoire includes about 300,000 distinct CDR3 sequences, approximately 7.3% of them detected once, and around 9.8% sits in the top ten. This clonotype was seen repeatedly, ten times or more. Its matching antigen is unknown. The sequence derives from a female patient between 2 and 10 years old who had a stem cell transplant for Fanconi anemia, so the T cells may come from the graft donor. The input for sequencing was peripheral blood, taken 360 days after TCRalphabeta/CD19-depleted stem cell transplant. This rearrangement joins TRBV20-1 to TRBJ1-6; 8 positions match TRBD1. CDR3 residues: CSASWAGGTSPLHF. DNA of the CDR3: TGCAGTGCTAGTTGGGCAGGGGGCACTTCACCCCTCCACTTT.